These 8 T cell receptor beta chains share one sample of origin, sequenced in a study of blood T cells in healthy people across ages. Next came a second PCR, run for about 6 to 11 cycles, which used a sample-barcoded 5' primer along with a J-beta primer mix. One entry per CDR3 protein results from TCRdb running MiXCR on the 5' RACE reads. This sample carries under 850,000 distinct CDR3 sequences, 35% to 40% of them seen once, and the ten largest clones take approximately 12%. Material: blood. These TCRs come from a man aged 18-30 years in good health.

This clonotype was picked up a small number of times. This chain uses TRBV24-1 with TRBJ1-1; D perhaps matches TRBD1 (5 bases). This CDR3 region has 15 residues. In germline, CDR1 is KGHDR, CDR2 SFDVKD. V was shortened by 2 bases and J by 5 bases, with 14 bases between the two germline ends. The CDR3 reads CATSDSDPGRTEAFF. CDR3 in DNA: TGTGCCACCAGTGATTCCGACCCAGGGAGGACTGAAGCTTTCTTT.

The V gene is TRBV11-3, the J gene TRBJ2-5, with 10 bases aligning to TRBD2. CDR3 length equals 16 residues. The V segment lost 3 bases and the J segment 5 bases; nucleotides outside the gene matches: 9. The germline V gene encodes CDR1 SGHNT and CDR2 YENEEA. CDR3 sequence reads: CASSFRSGGAWETQYF. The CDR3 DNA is TGTGCCAGCAGCTTTCGCAGCGGGGGGGCTTGGGAGACCCAGTACTTC.

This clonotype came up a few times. This chain's CDR3 is CASSPRQTGELFF. CDR3 nucleotide sequence: TGTGCCAGCAGCCCCCGACAGACCGGGGAGCTGTTTTTT. The chain recombines TRBV13 with TRBJ2-2; tentatively, D is TRBD1 (5 bases). There are 13 residues in the CDR3. Germline V gene sequence: CDR1 PRHDT, CDR2 FYEKMQ (reference sequence). V was cut by 5 bases and J by 5 bases, with 9 bases left in between.

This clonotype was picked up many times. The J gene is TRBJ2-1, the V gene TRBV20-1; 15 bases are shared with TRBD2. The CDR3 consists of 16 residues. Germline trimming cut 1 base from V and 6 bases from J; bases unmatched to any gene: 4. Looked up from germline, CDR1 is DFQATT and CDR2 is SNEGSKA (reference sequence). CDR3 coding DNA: TGCAGTGCTAGAGCCCCGGGACTAGCGGGGGGCAATGAGCAGTTCTTC. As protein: CSARAPGLAGGNEQFF.

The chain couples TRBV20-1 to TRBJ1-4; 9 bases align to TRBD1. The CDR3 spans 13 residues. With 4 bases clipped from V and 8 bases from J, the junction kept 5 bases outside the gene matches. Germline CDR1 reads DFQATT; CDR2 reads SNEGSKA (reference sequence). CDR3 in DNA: TGCAGTGCTAAACAGGGGGCAAGAGAAAAACTGTTTTTT. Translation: CSAKQGAREKLFF.

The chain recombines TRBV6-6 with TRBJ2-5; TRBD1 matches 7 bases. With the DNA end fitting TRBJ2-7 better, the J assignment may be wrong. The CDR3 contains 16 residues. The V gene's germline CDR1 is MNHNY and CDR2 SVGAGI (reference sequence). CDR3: CASSSYSSGGYYEQYF. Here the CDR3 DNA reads TGTGCCAGCAGTTCGTACTCATCAGGGGGATACTACGAGCAGTACTTC.

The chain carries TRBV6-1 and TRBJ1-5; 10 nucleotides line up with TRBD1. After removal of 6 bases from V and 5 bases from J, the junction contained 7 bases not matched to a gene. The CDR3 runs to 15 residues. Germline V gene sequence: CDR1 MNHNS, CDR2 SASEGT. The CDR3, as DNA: TGTGCCAGCAGCGCGACAGGGGGCGGGGATCAGCCCCAGCATTTT. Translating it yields CASSATGGGDQPQHF.

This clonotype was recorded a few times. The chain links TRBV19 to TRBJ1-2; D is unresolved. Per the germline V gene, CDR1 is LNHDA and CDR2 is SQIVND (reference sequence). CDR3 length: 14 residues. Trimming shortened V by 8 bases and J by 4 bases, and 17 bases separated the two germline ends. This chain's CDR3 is CASDLMGSGYGYTF. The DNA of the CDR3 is TGTGCCAGTGACCTTATGGGCTCTGGCTATGGCTACACCTTC.